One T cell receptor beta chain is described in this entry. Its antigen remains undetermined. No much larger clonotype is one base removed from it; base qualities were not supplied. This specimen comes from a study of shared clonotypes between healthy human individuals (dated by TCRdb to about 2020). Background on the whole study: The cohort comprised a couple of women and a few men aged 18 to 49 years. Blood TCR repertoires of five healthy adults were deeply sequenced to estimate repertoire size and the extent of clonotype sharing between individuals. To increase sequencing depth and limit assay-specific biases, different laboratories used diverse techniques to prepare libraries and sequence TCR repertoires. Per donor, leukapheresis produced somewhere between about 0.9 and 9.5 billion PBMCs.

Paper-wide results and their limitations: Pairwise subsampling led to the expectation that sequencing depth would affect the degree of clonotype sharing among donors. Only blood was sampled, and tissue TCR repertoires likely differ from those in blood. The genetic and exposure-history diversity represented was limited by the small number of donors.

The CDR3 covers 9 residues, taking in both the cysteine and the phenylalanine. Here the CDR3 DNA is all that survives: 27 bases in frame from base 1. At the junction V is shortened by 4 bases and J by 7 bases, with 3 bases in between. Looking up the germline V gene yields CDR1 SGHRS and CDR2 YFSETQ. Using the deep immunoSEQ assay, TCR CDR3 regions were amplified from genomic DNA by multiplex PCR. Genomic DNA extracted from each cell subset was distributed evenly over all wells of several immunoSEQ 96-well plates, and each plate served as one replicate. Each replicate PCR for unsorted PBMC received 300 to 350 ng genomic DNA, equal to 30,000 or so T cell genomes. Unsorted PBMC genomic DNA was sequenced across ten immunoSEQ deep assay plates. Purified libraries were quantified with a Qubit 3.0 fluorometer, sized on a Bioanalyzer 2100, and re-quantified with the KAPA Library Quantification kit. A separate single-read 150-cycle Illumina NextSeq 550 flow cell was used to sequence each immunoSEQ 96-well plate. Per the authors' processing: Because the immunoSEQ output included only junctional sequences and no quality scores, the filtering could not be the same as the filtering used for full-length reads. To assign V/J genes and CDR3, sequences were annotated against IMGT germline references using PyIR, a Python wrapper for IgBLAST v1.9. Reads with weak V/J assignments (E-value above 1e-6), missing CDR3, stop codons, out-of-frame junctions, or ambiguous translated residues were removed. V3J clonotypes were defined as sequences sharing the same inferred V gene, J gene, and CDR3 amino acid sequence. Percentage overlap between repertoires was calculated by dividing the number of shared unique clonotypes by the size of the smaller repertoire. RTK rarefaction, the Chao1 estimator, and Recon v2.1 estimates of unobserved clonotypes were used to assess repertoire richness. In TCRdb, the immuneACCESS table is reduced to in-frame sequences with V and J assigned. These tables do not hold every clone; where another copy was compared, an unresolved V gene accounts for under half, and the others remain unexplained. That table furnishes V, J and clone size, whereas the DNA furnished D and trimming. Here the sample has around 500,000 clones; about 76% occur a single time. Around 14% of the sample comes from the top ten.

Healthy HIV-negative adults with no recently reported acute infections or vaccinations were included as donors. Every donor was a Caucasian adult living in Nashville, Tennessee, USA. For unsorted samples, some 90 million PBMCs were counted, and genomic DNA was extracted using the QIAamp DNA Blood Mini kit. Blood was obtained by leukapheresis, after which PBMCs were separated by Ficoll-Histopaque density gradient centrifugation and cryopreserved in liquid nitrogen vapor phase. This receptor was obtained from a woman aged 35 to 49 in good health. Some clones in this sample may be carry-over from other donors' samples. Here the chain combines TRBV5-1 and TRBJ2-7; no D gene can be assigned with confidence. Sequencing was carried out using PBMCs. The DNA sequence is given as TGCGCCAGCAGCCAGGAGCAGTACTTC. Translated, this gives CASSQEQYF.